Sequencing of this T cell receptor beta chain was carried out in a study of T cell responses to AZD1222 COVID-19 vaccine (TCRdb year 2021). Regarding the research as a whole: AZD1222 recipients whose second dose came at about 4 weeks and those whose second dose came at about 12 weeks were combined into one group, since spike-specific TCR depth and breadth did not differ between the two schedules. TCR sequencing covered approximately 230 trial participants: approximately 200 given two doses of AZD1222 and some 25 given two doses of MenACWY control vaccine. Trial participants were enrolled into age subgroups of 18-55, 56-69 and 70-plus years, which contained about 150, 27 and 61 TCR-sequenced participants, respectively.

Taken from cysteine to phenylalanine, the CDR3 has 13 residues. The kept DNA is CDR3 alone, 39 bases in frame from the first base. V is shortened by 6 bases, J by 6 bases, and the region joining them spans 11 bases. For CDR1 and CDR2, the germline V gene lists KGHDR and SFDVKD. The time point label corresponds to: baseline before first vaccination. Vaccinee samples came from UK trials COV001 and COV002, including a single-blind randomized controlled phase 2/3 trial of AZD1222 (ChAdOx1 nCoV-19) in healthy adults. For TCRbeta chain sequencing, PBMC samples were collected from trial participants at day 0 and at day 28 after the second dose. On this clone: Its antigen specificity is not known. Per-nucleotide qualities are absent, and no much larger clonotype sits a single base away.

General conclusions and limits of the study: Nearly half of unique spike-specific TCRs reportedly recognized epitopes outside regions mutated in the B.1.351 and B.1.1.7 variants. In the small 56-69-year group, the increase in depth fell short of significance, most likely because of low power. Participants were mostly white British, with more females than males. The authors suggested clonal diversity may have been underestimated. A significant rise in spike-specific TCR breadth and depth was observed after two AZD1222 doses relative to day 0 and relative to MenACWY recipients. Because no day 14 peak-response samples were available, the repertoires could be characterized only after the peak T cell response. Conclusions about previously exposed vaccinees are limited, since just 6 or 7 AZD1222 recipients were seropositive for SARS-CoV-2 at baseline. Vaccine-associated CD4 TCRs spanned the whole spike protein, with dominant responses in regions 160-218 and 743-854.

The CDR3 regions of human TCRbeta chains were subjected to immunosequencing. In the authors' own workflow: Repertoire TCRs were checked for matches against a reference library of SARS-CoV-2-specific TCRs that had been generated using the MIRA antigen-specificity platform. Breadth was defined as the fraction of unique TCRs that were SARS-CoV-2-associated. Depth was defined as the fraction of total T cells that were SARS-CoV-2-associated. Each spike-specific TCR was assigned to its reactive spike region and to a CD4 or CD8 class using the MIRA data. Log10-transformed breadth and depth values were compared by one-way ANOVA with Sidak's multiple comparisons tests. TCRdb provides this immuneACCESS table in a form limited to in-frame rearrangements. Some clones are lacking; in checked studies, under half of them reflect an unresolved V gene, and why the rest are absent is not known. Clone size and V and J calls were adopted from that table, with D and trimming inferred from the DNA. Across this sample there are 150,000 to 200,000 clones, with approximately 94% seen only once. The ten biggest clones cover over 7.5% of the sample.

This clonotype was sampled from an adult in good health. The material sequenced was peripheral blood, taken on day 0 of AZD1222 vaccination. Recombination linked TRBV24-1 to TRBJ1-5; the best D guess is TRBD1, with 5 bases matching. The nucleotides are TGTGCCACCAGTCCTGACAGTAGTCAGCCCCAGCATTTT. This encodes CATSPDSSQPQHF.